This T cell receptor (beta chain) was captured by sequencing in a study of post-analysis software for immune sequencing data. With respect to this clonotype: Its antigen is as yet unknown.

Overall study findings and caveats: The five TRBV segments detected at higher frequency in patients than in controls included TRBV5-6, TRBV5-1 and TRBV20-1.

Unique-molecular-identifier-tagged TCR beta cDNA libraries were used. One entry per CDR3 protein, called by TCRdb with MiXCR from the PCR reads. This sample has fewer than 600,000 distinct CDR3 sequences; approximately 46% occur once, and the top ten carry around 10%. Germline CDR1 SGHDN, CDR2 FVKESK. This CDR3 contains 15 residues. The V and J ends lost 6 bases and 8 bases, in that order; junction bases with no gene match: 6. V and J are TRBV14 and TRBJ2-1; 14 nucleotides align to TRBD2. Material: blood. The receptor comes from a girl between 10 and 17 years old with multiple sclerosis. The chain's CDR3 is CASRPTSGRVDEQFF. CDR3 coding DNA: TGTGCCAGCAGACCGACTAGCGGGAGGGTCGATGAGCAGTTCTTC.